The present TCR beta chain was sequenced within a study of cytomegalovirus exposure and HLA in healthy donors. In the study overall: The same platform as the approximately 670 first-cohort repertoires was used for the 120 validation repertoires, a later analysis reported. Findings of the study overall: The dataset shows that most TCR sequences were rare, while some public TCRs occurred in many donors. Researchers reported that a few CMV-associated chains were confirmed in vitro as CMV antigen-specific. The study put some 150 TCR beta chains on its list as cytomegalovirus-associated.

CDR1 is MNHEY, CDR2 SMNVEV, per germline (reference sequence). V gave up 3 bases and J gave up 2 bases, with 7 bases separating them. This CDR3 has 13 residues. This clone was seen more than once but under ten times. Its antigen is not known. TCRdb's table, derived via immunoSEQ multiplex PCR, lists solely in-frame clones and lacks some. The sample lists tens of thousands of clones, around 89% occurring once. The sequenced sample was PBMCs. The chain couples TRBV27 to TRBJ1-2; no clear D gene. The source of this sequence is a woman younger than 30 in good health and CMV-seronegative. CDR3: CASSFNSNYGYTF. In nucleotides, the CDR3 is TGTGCCAGCAGTTTTAACAGCAACTATGGCTACACCTTC.